The entry that follows covers one TCR beta chain sequence. The sample comes from a study of technical replicates of blood from a handful of donors. Clones were read by immunoSEQ multiplex PCR, and TCRdb kept only the in-frame ones, dropping some. The repertoire consists of about 71,000 clones, with roughly 92% occurring once and the leading ten covering about 0.37%. Material: T cells isolated from PBMCs. This clonotype was sampled from a human donor in good health.

This chain's CDR3 is CASARDQDNEQFF. The CDR3 DNA is TGTGCCAGCGCGAGGGATCAGGACAATGAGCAGTTCTTC. The chain couples TRBV6-4 to TRBJ2-1, with a possible D match to TRBD2 (5 bases). The CDR3 is made up of 13 amino acids. The germline V and J ends were trimmed by 8 bases and 5 bases, with 13 bases remaining between them. Germline V gene lookup returns CDR1 MRHNA and CDR2 SNTAGT.